The clone carrying this TCR beta chain was found once. Germline and junction disagree at one end, which may indicate a read error. This entry is derived from a study of blood T cell repertoires in COVID-19. Overall study: Nucleic acid was either cDNA or gDNA, and it came from T cells, B-cell-depleted T cells, or PBMCs.

The CDR3 has 11 residues. Germline V gene lookup returns CDR1 SNHLY and CDR2 FYNNEI. Per the original data handling: By means of reference gene primer amplification, nucleated cell counts were estimated. The method was immunoSEQ multiplex PCR; TCRdb's version includes in-frame clones alone and lacks a portion of them. The V and J calls and clone size were taken over from that table, and D and trimming were inferred from the DNA. The profile covers more than 35,000 clones, with around 89% appearing a single time and 4.8% taken by the ten largest. The chain recombines TRBV2 with TRBJ2-7, with 8 bases identical to TRBD1. The TCR comes from a human donor in a cohort sampled during active COVID-19. The sequenced material came from peripheral blood. The CDR3 reads CASSERDRPSF. In nucleotides, the CDR3 is TGTGCCAGCAGTGAAAGGGACAGGCCGAGCTTC.